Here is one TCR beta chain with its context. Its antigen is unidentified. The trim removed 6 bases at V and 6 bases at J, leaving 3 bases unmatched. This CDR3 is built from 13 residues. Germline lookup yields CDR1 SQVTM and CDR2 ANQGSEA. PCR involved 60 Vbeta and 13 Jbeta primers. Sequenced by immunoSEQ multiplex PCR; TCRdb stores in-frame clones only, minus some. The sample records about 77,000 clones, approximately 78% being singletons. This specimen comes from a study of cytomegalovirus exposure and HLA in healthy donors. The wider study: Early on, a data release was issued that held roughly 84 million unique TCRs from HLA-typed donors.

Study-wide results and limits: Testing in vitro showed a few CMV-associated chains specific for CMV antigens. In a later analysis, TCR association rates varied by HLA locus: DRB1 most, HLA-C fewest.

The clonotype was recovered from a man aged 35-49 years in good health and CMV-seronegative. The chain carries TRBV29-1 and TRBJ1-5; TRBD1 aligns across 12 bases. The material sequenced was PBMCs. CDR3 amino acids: CSVGTGGSQPQHF. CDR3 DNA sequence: TGCAGCGTAGGGACAGGGGGCAGTCAGCCCCAGCATTTT. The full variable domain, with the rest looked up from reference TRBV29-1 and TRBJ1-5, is SAVISQKPSRDICQRGTSLTIQCQVDSQVTMMFWYRQQPGQSLTLIATANQGSEATYESGFVIDKFPISRPNLTFSTLTVSNMSPEDSSIYLCSVGTGGSQPQHFGDGTRLSIL.